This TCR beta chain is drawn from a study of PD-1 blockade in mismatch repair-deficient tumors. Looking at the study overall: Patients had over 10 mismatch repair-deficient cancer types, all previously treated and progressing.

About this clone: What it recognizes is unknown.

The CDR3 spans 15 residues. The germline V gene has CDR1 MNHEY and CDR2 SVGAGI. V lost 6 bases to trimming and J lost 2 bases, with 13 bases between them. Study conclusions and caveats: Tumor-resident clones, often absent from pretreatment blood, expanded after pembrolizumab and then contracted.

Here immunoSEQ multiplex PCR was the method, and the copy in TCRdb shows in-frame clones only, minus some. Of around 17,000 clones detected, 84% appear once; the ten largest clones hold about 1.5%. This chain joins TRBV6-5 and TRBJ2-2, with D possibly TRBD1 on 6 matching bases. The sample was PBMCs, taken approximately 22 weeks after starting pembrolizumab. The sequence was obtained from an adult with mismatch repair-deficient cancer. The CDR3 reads CASRVTGANTGELFF. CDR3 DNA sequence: TGTGCCAGCAGGGTGACAGGCGCAAACACCGGGGAGCTGTTTTTT.